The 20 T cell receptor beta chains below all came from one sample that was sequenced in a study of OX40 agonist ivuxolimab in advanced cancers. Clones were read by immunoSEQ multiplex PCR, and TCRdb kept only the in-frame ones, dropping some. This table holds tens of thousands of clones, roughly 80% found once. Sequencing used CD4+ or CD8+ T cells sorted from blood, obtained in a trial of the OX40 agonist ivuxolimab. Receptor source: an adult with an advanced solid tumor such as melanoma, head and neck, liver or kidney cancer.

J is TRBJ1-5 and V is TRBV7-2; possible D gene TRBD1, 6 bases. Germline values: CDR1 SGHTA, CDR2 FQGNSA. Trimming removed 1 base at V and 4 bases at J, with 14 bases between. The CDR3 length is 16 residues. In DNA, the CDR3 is TGTGCCAGCAGCTTAGTCGGAGGGGGTGGGAATCAGCCCCAGCATTTT. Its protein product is CASSLVGGGGNQPQHF.

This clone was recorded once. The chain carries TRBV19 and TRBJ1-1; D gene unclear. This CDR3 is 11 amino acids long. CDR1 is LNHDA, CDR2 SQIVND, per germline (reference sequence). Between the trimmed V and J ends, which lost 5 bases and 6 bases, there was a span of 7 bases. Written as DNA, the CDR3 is TGTGCCAGTAGTGGCTTTTCTGAAGCTTTCTTT. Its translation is CASSGFSEAFF.

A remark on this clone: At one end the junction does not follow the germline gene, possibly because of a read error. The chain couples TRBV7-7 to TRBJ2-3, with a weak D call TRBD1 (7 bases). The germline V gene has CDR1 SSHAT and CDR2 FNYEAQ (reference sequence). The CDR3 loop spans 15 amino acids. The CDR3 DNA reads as TGTGCTAGCAGCGCGTCAGGGGGGACAGCAGATACGCAGTATTTT. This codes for CASSASGGTADTQYF. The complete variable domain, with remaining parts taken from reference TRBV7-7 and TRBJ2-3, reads GAGVSQSPRYKVTKRGQDVTLRCDPISSHATLYWYQQALGQGPEFLTYFNYEAQPDKSGLPSDRFSAERPEGSISTLTIQRTEQRDSAMYRCASSASGGTADTQYFGPGTRLTVL.

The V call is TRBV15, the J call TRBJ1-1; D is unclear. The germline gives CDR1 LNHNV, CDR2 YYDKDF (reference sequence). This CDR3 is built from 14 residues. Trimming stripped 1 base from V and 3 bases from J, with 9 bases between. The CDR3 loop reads CATSRGSEDTEAFF. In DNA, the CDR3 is TGTGCCACCAGCAGAGGATCGGAGGACACTGAAGCTTTCTTT.

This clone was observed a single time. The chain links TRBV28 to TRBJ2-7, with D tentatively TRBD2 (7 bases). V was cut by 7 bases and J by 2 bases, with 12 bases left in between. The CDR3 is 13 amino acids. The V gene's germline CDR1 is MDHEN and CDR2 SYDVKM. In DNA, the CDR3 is TGTGCCAGCACTTCCGGGGGGCCCTACGAGCAGTACTTC. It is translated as CASTSGGPYEQYF.

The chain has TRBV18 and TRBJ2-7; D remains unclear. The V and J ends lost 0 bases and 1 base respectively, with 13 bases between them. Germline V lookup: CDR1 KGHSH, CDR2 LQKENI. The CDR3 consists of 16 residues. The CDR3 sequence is CASSPPGGGGSYEQYF. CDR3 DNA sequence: TGTGCCAGCTCACCACCGGGCGGCGGCGGATCCTACGAGCAGTACTTC.

CDR3 amino acids: CASTGTGTNSPLHF. CDR3 nucleotides: TGTGCCAGCACCGGGACAGGAACTAATTCACCCCTCCACTTT. V is TRBV7-9 and J is TRBJ1-6; 8 bases are shared with TRBD1. The CDR3 spans 14 residues. The V gene's germline CDR1 is SEHNR and CDR2 FQNEAQ (reference sequence). V lost 7 bases and J lost 6; bases outside the gene matches: 5.

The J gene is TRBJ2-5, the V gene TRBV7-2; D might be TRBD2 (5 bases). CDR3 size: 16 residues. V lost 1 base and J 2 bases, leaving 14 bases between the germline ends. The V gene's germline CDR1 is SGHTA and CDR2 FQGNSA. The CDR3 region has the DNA TGTGCCAGCAGCTTAGGTGGTACCTCGGGGCAAGAGACCCAGTACTTC. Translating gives CASSLGGTSGQETQYF.

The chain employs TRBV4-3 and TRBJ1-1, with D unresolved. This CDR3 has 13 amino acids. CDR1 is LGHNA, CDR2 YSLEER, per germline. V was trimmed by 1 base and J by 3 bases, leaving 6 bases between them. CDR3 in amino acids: CASSQGRHTEAFF. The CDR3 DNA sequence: TGCGCCAGCAGCCAAGGACGGCACACTGAAGCTTTCTTT.

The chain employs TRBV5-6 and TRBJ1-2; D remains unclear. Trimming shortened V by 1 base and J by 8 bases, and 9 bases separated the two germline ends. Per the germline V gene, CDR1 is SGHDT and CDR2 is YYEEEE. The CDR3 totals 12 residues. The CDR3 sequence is CASSLREYGYTF. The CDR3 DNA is TGTGCCAGCAGCTTGAGGGAGTACGGCTACACCTTC.

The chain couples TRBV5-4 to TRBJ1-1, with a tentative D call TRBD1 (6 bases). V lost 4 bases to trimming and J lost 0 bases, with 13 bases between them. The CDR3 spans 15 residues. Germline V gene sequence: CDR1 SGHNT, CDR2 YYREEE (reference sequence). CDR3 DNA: TGTGCCAGCAGCCGCGGACAGACCCTGAACACTGAAGCTTTCTTT. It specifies CASSRGQTLNTEAFF.

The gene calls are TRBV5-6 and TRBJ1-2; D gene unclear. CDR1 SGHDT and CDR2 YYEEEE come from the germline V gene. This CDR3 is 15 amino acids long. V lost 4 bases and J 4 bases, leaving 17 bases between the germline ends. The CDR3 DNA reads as TGTGCCAGCAGCCAGACTGAGACACCTTTCTATGGCTACACCTTC. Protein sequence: CASSQTETPFYGYTF. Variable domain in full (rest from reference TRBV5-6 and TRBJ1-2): DAGVTQSPTHLIKTRGQQVTLRCSPKSGHDTVSWYQQALGQGPQFIFQYYEEEERQRGNFPDRFSGHQFPNYSSELNVNALLLGDSALYLCASSQTETPFYGYTFGSGTRLTVV.

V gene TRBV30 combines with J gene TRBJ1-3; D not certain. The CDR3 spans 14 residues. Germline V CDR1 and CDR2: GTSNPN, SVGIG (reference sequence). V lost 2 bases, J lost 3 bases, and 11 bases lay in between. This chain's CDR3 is CAWSRGSDGNTIYF. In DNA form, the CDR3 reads TGTGCCTGGAGTAGAGGGTCCGATGGAAACACCATATATTTT.

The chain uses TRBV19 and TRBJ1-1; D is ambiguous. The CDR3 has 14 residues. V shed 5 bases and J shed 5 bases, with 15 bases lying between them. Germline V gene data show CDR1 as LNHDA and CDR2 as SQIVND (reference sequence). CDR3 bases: TGTGCCAGTAGTCAATCTATCTCGGGGACTGAAGCTTTCTTT. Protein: CASSQSISGTEAFF.

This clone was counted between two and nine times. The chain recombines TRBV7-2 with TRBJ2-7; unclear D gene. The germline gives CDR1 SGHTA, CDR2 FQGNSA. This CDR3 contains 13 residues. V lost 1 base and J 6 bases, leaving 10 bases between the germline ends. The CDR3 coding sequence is TGTGCCAGCAGCTTAGGGTCCCAGTCCGAGCAGTACTTC. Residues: CASSLGSQSEQYF.

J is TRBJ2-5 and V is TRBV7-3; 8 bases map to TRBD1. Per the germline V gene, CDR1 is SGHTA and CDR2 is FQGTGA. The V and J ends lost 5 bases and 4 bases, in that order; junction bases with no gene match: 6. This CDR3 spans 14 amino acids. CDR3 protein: CASSRSGGGETQYF. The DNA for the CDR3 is TGTGCCAGCAGCCGCTCAGGGGGCGGAGAGACCCAGTACTTC. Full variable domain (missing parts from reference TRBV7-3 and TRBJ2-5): GAGVSQTPSNKVTEKGKYVELRCDPISGHTALYWYRQSLGQGPEFLIYFQGTGAADDSGLPNDRFFAVRPEGSVSTLKIQRTERGDSAVYLCASSRSGGGETQYFGPGTRLLVL.

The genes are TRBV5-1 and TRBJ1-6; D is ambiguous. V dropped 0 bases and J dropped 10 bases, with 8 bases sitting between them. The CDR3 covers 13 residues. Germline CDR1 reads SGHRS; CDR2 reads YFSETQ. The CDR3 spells CASSLAGRSPLHF. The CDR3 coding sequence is TGCGCCAGCAGCTTGGCCGGGCGATCACCCCTCCACTTT.

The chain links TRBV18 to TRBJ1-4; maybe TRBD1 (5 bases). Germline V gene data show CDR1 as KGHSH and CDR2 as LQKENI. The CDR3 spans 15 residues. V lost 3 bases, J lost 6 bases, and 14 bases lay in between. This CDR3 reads CASSPRGRGDEKLFF. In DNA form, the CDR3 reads TGTGCCAGCTCACCCCGAGGGCGGGGGGATGAAAAACTGTTTTTT.

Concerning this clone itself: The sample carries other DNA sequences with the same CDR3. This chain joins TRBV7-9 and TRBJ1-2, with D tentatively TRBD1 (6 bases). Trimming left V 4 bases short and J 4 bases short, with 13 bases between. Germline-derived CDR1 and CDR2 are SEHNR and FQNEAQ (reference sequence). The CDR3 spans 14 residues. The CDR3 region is CASSSRTALYGYTF. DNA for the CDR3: TGTGCCAGCAGCTCCCGGACAGCCCTCTATGGCTACACCTTC.

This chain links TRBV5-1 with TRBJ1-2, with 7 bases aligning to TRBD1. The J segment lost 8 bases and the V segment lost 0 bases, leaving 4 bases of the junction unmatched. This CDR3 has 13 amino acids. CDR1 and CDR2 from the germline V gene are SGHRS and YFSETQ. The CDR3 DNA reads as TGCGCCAGCAGCTTGGAGGGGGCATGGGGCTACACCTTC. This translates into CASSLEGAWGYTF.